Following are 22 T cell receptor beta chains from one sample sequenced in a study of blood T cells in healthy people across ages. The authors ran a second PCR of about 6 to 11 cycles using a sample-barcoded 5' primer and a J-beta primer mix. Each CDR3 protein is one row after TCRdb ran MiXCR on the 5' RACE reads. Among about 1,600,000 distinct CDR3 sequences, 42% were seen once, and the ten largest hold roughly 8.2%. The source material was blood. These TCRs come from a woman between 18 and 30 years old in good health.

This clonotype was seen only a few times. This sequence joins TRBV7-9 and TRBJ2-3; 10 bases match TRBD2. Germline V gives CDR1 SEHNR, CDR2 FQNEAQ (reference sequence). The CDR3 has 19 residues. V was clipped by 4 bases and J by 1 base; unmatched bases: 14. The chain's CDR3 is CASSSSRPGTSARTDTQYF. CDR3 nucleotide sequence: TGTGCCAGCAGCTCCTCGCGACCCGGGACTAGCGCTCGCACAGATACGCAGTATTTT.

The J gene is TRBJ2-1, the V gene TRBV12-5; TRBD2 might be the D (5 bases). The V gene's germline CDR1 is LGHNT and CDR2 FRNRAP. This CDR3 has 14 residues. The V gene lost 4 bases and the J gene lost 13 bases, with 20 bases spanning the gap. The CDR3 sequence: CASGSVTTQETQFF. For the CDR3, the DNA is TGTGCTAGTGGTTCGGTGACTACTCAAGAGACCCAGTTCTTC.

The V call is TRBV12-3 or TRBV12-4, the J call TRBJ2-3, with 11 bases identical to TRBD2. The J segment lost 0 bases and the V segment lost 6 bases, leaving 14 bases of the junction unmatched. The CDR3 consists of 19 residues. The CDR3 nucleotides are TGTGCCAGCAGGGCCTTCGGACTAGCGGGCGCCCGTAGCACAGATACGCAGTATTTT. Its protein product is CASRAFGLAGARSTDTQYF.

The chain uses TRBV7-9 and TRBJ2-1; 14 bases fit TRBD2. This CDR3 region has 16 residues. J was trimmed by 9 bases and V by 5 bases; bases with no gene match: 9. Germline-derived CDR1 and CDR2 are SEHNR and FQNEAQ (reference sequence). CDR3 loop: CASSPRGLAGVSEQFF. The CDR3 DNA follows: TGTGCCAGCAGCCCTCGGGGACTAGCGGGAGTCAGTGAGCAGTTCTTC. Based on the CDR3 plus reference TRBV7-9 and TRBJ2-1, the full variable domain is DTGVSQNPRHKITKRGQNVTFRCDPISEHNRLYWYRQTLGQGPEFLTYFQNEAQLEKSRLLSDRFSAERPKGSFSTLEIQRTEQGDSAMYLCASSPRGLAGVSEQFFGPGTRLTVL.

This clonotype appeared once. V usage is TRBV7-9 and J usage is TRBJ2-1; TRBD1 aligns across 7 bases. The V gene's germline CDR1 is SEHNR and CDR2 FQNEAQ (reference sequence). Germline trimming cut 2 bases from V and 8 bases from J; bases unmatched to any gene: 9. This CDR3 contains 15 residues. CDR3 coding DNA: TGTGCCAGCAGCTTATCCACAGGGGCCGCGGATGAGCAGTTCTTC. This translates into CASSLSTGAADEQFF.

The chain combines TRBV6-1 with TRBJ2-3; D is perhaps TRBD1 (5 bases). Germline assignment: CDR1 MNHNS and CDR2 SASEGT. The CDR3 runs to 14 residues. V lost 3 bases and J 6 bases, leaving 13 bases between the germline ends. The CDR3 DNA reads as TGTGCCAGCAGTGAGGGGCCCCAGGTGGATACGCAGTATTTT. Translation gives CASSEGPQVDTQYF.

V is TRBV6-1 and J is TRBJ2-2, with a weak D call TRBD1 (5 bases). The V gene's germline CDR1 is MNHNS and CDR2 SASEGT. The CDR3 length is 17 residues. V gave up 6 bases and J gave up 2 bases, with 19 bases separating them. CDR3 DNA: TGTGCCAGCAGACCTCTAGGGGTGGCAGTCAACACCGGGGAGCTGTTTTTT. Encoded protein: CASRPLGVAVNTGELFF.

CDR3 nucleotide sequence: TGTGCCAGTAGTATCGGGGGGAGCGCCAAAAACATTCAGTACTTC. Its translation is CASSIGGSAKNIQYF. V gene TRBV19 combines with J gene TRBJ2-4; 7 nucleotides match TRBD2. The CDR3 has 15 residues. V trimming: 3 bases; J trimming: 1 base; junction bases outside the gene matches: 3. CDR1 LNHDA and CDR2 SQIVND come from the germline V gene (reference sequence).

In its sample, this clonotype was seen a few times. The rearrangement joins TRBV2 to TRBJ2-2, with D perhaps matching TRBD2 (5 bases). This CDR3 comprises 15 residues. Germline CDR1 SNHLY, CDR2 FYNNEI. Trimming removed 5 bases from V and 4 bases from J, with 14 bases in between. The CDR3 sequence is CASSPSGMGTGELFF. DNA of the CDR3: TGTGCCAGCAGTCCCTCGGGGATGGGCACCGGGGAGCTGTTTTTT.

This clonotype showed up just a few times. This rearrangement joins TRBV27 to TRBJ2-7, with TRBD2 matching 9 bases. CDR3 length equals 13 residues. Germline V gives CDR1 MNHEY, CDR2 SMNVEV (reference sequence). The J segment lost 3 bases and the V segment lost 6 bases, leaving 3 bases of the junction unmatched. The CDR3 region is CASSMTSGYEQYF. In DNA form, the CDR3 reads TGTGCCAGCAGCATGACTAGCGGCTACGAGCAGTACTTC.

This clonotype was found a few times. V and J are TRBV10-3 and TRBJ2-3, with 8 bases matching TRBD2. The CDR3 runs 16 residues. Germline-derived CDR1 and CDR2 are ENHRY and SYGVKD. J was trimmed by 2 bases and V by 0 bases; bases with no gene match: 4. The CDR3 DNA is TGTGCCATCAGTGAGTCGAGCGGGGGAACCACAGATACGCAGTATTTT. It encodes CAISESSGGTTDTQYF.

The J gene is TRBJ2-1, the V gene TRBV20-1; TRBD1 matches at 7 bases. The ends lost 3 bases at V and 8 bases at J; junction bases unmatched: 7. Germline CDR1 DFQATT, CDR2 SNEGSKA (reference sequence). This CDR3 contains 13 residues. The CDR3 region is CSARATQGYEQFF. CDR3 nucleotide sequence: TGCAGTGCTAGGGCGACACAGGGGTATGAGCAGTTCTTC.

The chain combines TRBV5-1 with TRBJ2-3, with unresolved D. Germline-derived CDR1 and CDR2 are SGHRS and YFSETQ. V lost 4 bases, J lost 6 bases, and 6 bases lay in between. The CDR3 totals 11 residues. CDR3 protein: CASSPDDTQYF. DNA of the CDR3: TGCGCCAGCAGCCCCGACGATACGCAGTATTTT.

This chain connects TRBV29-1 to TRBJ2-1; the match to TRBD2 covers 7 bases. Germline V gene sequence: CDR1 SQVTM, CDR2 ANQGSEA. The CDR3 runs 13 residues. Losses at the gene ends were 7 bases for V and 8 bases for J; bases not matched to a gene: 11. The CDR3 region is CSGGGLPTDEQFF. CDR3 sequence (DNA): TGCAGCGGGGGGGGACTACCCACGGATGAGCAGTTCTTC.

This chain uses TRBV7-8 with TRBJ1-2; a possible D gene is TRBD1 (5 bases). Germline CDR1 and CDR2: SGHVS and FQNEAQ. Trimming shortened V by 1 base and J by 3 bases, and 12 bases separated the two germline ends. The CDR3 consists of 15 residues. CDR3 DNA: TGTGCCAGCAGCTTAGGACGGGGGGTAGACTATGGCTACACCTTC. Encoded protein: CASSLGRGVDYGYTF.

J is TRBJ1-1 and V is TRBV25-1; 8 positions match TRBD1. Germline CDR1 is MGHDK and CDR2 is SYGVNS. This CDR3 region has 15 residues. V trimming: 6 bases; J trimming: 4 bases; junction bases outside the gene matches: 10. The CDR3 reads CASSLTGGESTEAFF. The CDR3 DNA reads as TGTGCCAGCAGCCTTACAGGGGGGGAGAGCACTGAAGCTTTCTTT.

The V call is TRBV24-1, the J call TRBJ2-2; 7 nucleotides match TRBD2. CDR1 KGHDR and CDR2 SFDVKD come from the germline V gene. The CDR3 length is 17 residues. Losses at the gene ends were 2 bases for V and 1 base for J; bases not matched to a gene: 6. The CDR3 DNA is TGTGCCACCAGTGATTCGCCGGGAGGCCTGAACACCGGGGAGCTGTTTTTT. Protein: CATSDSPGGLNTGELFF.

This chain's CDR3 is CAILMNTGELFF. CDR3 DNA: TGTGCCATCCTAATGAACACCGGGGAGCTGTTTTTT. The chain recombines TRBV10-3 with TRBJ2-2; no reliable D call. The length of the CDR3 is 12 residues. Germline CDR1 and CDR2: ENHRY and SYGVKD. V shed 8 bases and J shed 1 base, with 5 bases lying between them.

This clonotype came up many times. V gene TRBV29-1 combines with J gene TRBJ1-2, with 7 bases aligning to TRBD1. Trimming took 5 bases from V and 2 from J; bases not matched to a gene: 2. Germline-derived CDR1 and CDR2 are SQVTM and ANQGSEA. There are 12 residues in the CDR3. The CDR3 DNA reads TGCAGCGTTAGGGACAGCAACTATGGCTACACCTTC. This sequence encodes CSVRDSNYGYTF. The complete variable domain, with remaining parts taken from reference TRBV29-1 and TRBJ1-2, reads SAVISQKPSRDICQRGTSLTIQCQVDSQVTMMFWYRQQPGQSLTLIATANQGSEATYESGFVIDKFPISRPNLTFSTLTVSNMSPEDSSIYLCSVRDSNYGYTFGSGTRLTVV.

The CDR3 reads CASSPIGRGSHNEQYF. CDR3 nucleotides: TGTGCCAGCAGTCCAATCGGAAGGGGCAGCCACAATGAGCAGTACTTC. This sequence joins TRBV12-3 or TRBV12-4 and TRBJ2-5; TRBD1 is a possible D gene (5 bases). Trimming pared 5 bases from V and 11 bases from J, leaving 27 bases between. The CDR3 spans 16 residues.

V is TRBV5-1 and J is TRBJ2-7, with D perhaps matching TRBD1 or TRBD2 (6 bases each). CDR1 and CDR2 from the germline V gene are SGHRS and YFSETQ. V dropped 5 bases and J dropped 3 bases, with 18 bases sitting between them. The CDR3 is 15 residues long. CDR3 in amino acids: CASRYLGGGDYEQYF. The CDR3 bases are TGCGCCAGCAGGTACCTCGGGGGCGGAGACTACGAGCAGTACTTC.

CDR3 coding DNA: TGTGCCAGCAGTCCAATAGACAAAACTAACTATGGCTACACCTTC. This gives the protein CASSPIDKTNYGYTF. The chain couples TRBV27 to TRBJ1-2; no clear D gene. The V and J ends lost 5 bases and 0 bases respectively, with 13 bases between them. Germline V gene data show CDR1 as MNHEY and CDR2 as SMNVEV (reference sequence). The CDR3 spans 15 residues.